These 6 T cell receptor beta chains were all obtained from the same sample, sequenced in a study of OX40 agonist ivuxolimab in advanced cancers. Library generation was performed with the immunoSEQ multiplex PCR assay. TCRdb carries this immuneACCESS record with in-frame sequences only. Its versions omit some clonotypes, under half of them owing to an unresolved V gene in the studies checked, with the rest unexplained. The sample table lists roughly 63,000 clones, more than 80% of them with a count of one. 10% to 14% of the sample belongs to the ten largest clones. The sample in question was CD4+ or CD8+ T cells sorted from blood, obtained in a trial of the OX40 agonist ivuxolimab. The receptors were sampled from an adult with an advanced solid tumor such as melanoma, head and neck, liver or kidney cancer.

This clone has just a few counts. The chain combines TRBV28 with TRBJ2-7; D gene uncertain. The length of the CDR3 is 14 residues. Trimming took 5 bases from V and 1 from J, leaving 12 bases between them. CDR1 and CDR2 from the germline V gene are MDHEN and SYDVKM. CDR3 region: CASSRRTDSYEQYF. CDR3 nucleotides: TGTGCCAGCAGTCGTCGGACGGATTCCTACGAGCAGTACTTC.

The V and J genes are TRBV7-9 and TRBJ1-4; D unresolved. V was trimmed by 2 bases and J by 8 bases, leaving 9 bases between them. This CDR3 contains 13 residues. CDR1 is SEHNR, CDR2 FQNEAQ, per germline (reference sequence). This chain's CDR3 is CASSLPNGEKLFF. CDR3 coding DNA: TGTGCCAGCAGCTTACCAAATGGGGAAAAACTGTTTTTT.

Only one count was recorded for this clone. The chain uses TRBV18 and TRBJ1-1; weak D call: TRBD1 (5 bases). The CDR3 runs 12 residues. Trimming removed 2 bases at V and 6 bases at J, with 7 bases between. Germline V CDR1 and CDR2: KGHSH, LQKENI. The CDR3 protein is CASSPAGPEAFF. The CDR3 bases are TGTGCCAGCTCACCAGCAGGGCCTGAAGCTTTCTTT.

This chain links TRBV7-2 with TRBJ2-3; the D gene is possibly TRBD2 (5 bases). There are 14 residues in the CDR3. The germline CDR1 and CDR2 sequences are SGHTA and FQGNSA. The ends were cut back, 7 bases at V and 6 bases at J, with 17 bases in the middle. The chain's CDR3 is CASTEGMGLDTQYF. The CDR3 DNA reads as TGTGCCAGCACCGAGGGCATGGGCTTGGATACGCAGTATTTT.

The V and J genes are TRBV28 and TRBJ2-5; 10 bases match TRBD1. The J call may be in error: the DNA end matches TRBJ2-7 better. The CDR3 has 16 amino acids. The germline V gene encodes CDR1 MDHEN and CDR2 SYDVKM. The CDR3 DNA sequence: TGTGCCAGCAGCCCCACTTGGGGACAGGGGACCTACGAGCAGTACTTC. Translation: CASSPTWGQGTYEQYF.

This sequence joins TRBV6-1 and TRBJ1-2; D call uncertain. Germline V gives CDR1 MNHNS, CDR2 SASEGT. CDR3 length equals 12 residues. V was trimmed by 1 base and J by 11 bases, leaving 11 bases between them. The CDR3 spells CASSEEKGRYTF. The CDR3 DNA reads as TGTGCCAGCAGTGAAGAGAAAGGGAGATACACCTTC.